This T cell receptor (beta chain) was sequenced in a study of cytomegalovirus exposure and HLA in healthy donors. For this clone: Its antigen is unidentified.

CDR3 length: 15 amino acids. After removal of 4 bases from V and 0 bases from J, the junction contained 7 bases not matched to a gene. CDR1 SGHRS and CDR2 YFSETQ come from the germline V gene. PCR amplification relied on 60 Vbeta primers (plus 13 Jbeta primers). Assay: immunoSEQ multiplex PCR; the TCRdb copy retains only in-frame clones and omits some. The sample includes 150,000 to 200,000 clones, 60% to 80% of them seen just once. Study-level results: With further analysis later on, most CMV-associated TCR beta chains appeared HLA-restricted. Across all donors, roughly uniform sequencing depth was an assumption of the presence/absence analyses. Common viral pathogens were later found to be apparently linked to several of the most significant clusters.

V usage is TRBV5-1 and J usage is TRBJ2-7; TRBD1 matches 7 bases. The origin of this receptor is a man in his 60s in good health and CMV-seronegative. Sequencing was carried out using PBMCs. CDR3 DNA: TGCGCCAGCAGCCTGACAGGACAGGCCTCCTACGAGCAGTACTTC. Its translation is CASSLTGQASYEQYF.